Below, one T cell receptor (beta chain) is given with its context. Its target is unknown. The data originate from a study of shared clonotypes between healthy human individuals. Overall study context: Each donor's CD4 naive and CD4 memory cells filled three plates apiece, CD8 naive two, and CD8 memory one.

For sorted subsets, about 0.2 ug DNA per replicate equaled 30,000 or so T cell genomes. Profiled with immunoSEQ multiplex PCR; TCRdb holds only in-frame clones, not every one. The table shows around 1.5 million clones, with approximately 98% occurring only once. Study-level findings and limits: Sorted-subset sequencing was shown by rarefaction to be incomplete despite large depth.

The CDR3 has 15 amino acids. The germline CDR1 and CDR2 sequences are LGHNA and YSLEER. V shed 4 bases and J 4 bases; nucleotides not matched to a gene: 7. The clonotype was recovered from a man aged 25-45 years in good health. This chain uses TRBV4-3 with TRBJ1-5; the match to TRBD1 covers 7 bases. Sequenced sample: naive CD4+ T cells sorted from blood. Subset in this sample: CD45RA+ positively selected. In DNA, the CDR3 is TGCGCCAGCAGCCCTTTACCGGGACAGAATCAGCCCCAGCATTTT. Protein product: CASSPLPGQNQPQHF.